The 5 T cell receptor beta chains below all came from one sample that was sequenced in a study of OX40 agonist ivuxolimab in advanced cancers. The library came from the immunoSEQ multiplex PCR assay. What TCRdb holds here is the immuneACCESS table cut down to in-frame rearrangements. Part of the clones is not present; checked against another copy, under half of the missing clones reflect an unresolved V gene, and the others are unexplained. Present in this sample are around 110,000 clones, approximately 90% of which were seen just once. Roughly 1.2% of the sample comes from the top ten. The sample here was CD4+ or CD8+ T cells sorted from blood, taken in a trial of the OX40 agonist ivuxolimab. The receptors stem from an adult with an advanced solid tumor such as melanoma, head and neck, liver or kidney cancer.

The CDR3, as DNA: TGTGCCAGCATGAGGGGGGCAGGGGGCCTCCGAGGCTATGGCTACACCTTC. It yields the protein CASMRGAGGLRGYGYTF. The V gene is TRBV28, the J gene TRBJ1-2; TRBD1 agrees at 8 bases. Germline V gene lookup returns CDR1 MDHEN and CDR2 SYDVKM. There are 17 residues in the CDR3. Germline trimming cut 7 bases from V and 4 bases from J; bases unmatched to any gene: 17.

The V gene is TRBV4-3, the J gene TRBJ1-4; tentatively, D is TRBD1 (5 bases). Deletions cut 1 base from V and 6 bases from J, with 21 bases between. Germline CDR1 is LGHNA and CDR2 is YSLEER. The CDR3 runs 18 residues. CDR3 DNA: TGCGCCAGCAGCCAAGTAGGCCGCGGGCAGGGTACTCATGAAAAACTGTTTTTT. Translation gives CASSQVGRGQGTHEKLFF.

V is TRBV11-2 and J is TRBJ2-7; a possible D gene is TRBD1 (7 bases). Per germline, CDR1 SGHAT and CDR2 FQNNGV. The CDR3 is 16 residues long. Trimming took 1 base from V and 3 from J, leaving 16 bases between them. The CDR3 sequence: CASSLVSQGGLYEQYF. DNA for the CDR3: TGTGCCAGCAGCTTAGTTTCCCAGGGGGGACTCTACGAGCAGTACTTC.

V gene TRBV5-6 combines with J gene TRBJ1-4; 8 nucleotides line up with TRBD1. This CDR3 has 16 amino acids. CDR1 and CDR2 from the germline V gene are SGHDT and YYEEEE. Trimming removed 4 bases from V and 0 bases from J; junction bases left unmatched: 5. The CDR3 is CASSTRQGPTNEKLFF. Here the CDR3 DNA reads TGTGCCAGCAGCACTCGACAGGGGCCAACTAATGAAAAACTGTTTTTT.

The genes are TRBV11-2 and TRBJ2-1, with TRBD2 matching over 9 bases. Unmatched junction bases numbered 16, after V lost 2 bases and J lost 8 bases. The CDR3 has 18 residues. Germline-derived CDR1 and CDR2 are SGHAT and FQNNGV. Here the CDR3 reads CASSLHHRPSGNTDEQFF. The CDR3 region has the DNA TGTGCCAGCAGCTTACATCACCGGCCTAGCGGGAATACGGATGAGCAGTTCTTC.